The clone carrying this T cell receptor (beta chain) was recorded many times. The antigen is undetermined. This sample was included in a study of CD8+CD57+ T cells in acquired aplastic anemia. General study findings and limits: Nearly 30 was the count of CD8+ CDR3 sequences that patients shared with controls.

According to the study, genomic DNA was the template for TCR beta VDJ and CDR3 profiling. One entry per CDR3 protein, called by TCRdb with MiXCR from the reads. The sample consists of around 200,000 distinct CDR3 sequences, 45% to 60% of them appearing once. The patients chosen for sequencing had shown expansion of CD8+CD57+ cells (detected by flow cytometry). The sequenced sample consisted of sorted CD4+, CD8+, or CD8+CD57+ T cells (not recorded which) from PBMCs. This receptor was taken from a human donor with aplastic anemia.

CDR3: CASNRGGGPLSGNTIYF. The CDR3 DNA reads as TGTGCCAGCAATCGAGGGGGCGGGCCTCTCTCTGGAAACACCATATATTTT. V and J are TRBV2 and TRBJ1-3, with 7 bases lining up with TRBD1. The CDR3 loop spans 17 amino acids. Germline loops: CDR1 SNHLY, CDR2 FYNNEI. Trimming took 7 bases from V and 0 from J; bases not matched to a gene: 12. Variable domain in full (rest from reference TRBV2 and TRBJ1-3): EPEVTQTPSHQVTQMGQEVILRCVPISNHLYFYWYRQILGQKVEFLVSFYNNEISEKSEIFDDQFSVERPDGSNFTLKIRSTKLEDSAMYFCASNRGGGPLSGNTIYFGEGSWLTVV.